This T cell receptor beta chain emerged from a study of blood T cell repertoires in COVID-19. As concerns this clone: The sample has other DNA sequences that encode this CDR3 too.

The table came from immunoSEQ multiplex PCR; TCRdb's copy has only in-frame clones and leaves some out. The sample lists some 200,000 clones, 75% to 90% occurring once. V lost 0 bases and J lost 2, with 8 bases in between. Germline V gives CDR1 SGHRS, CDR2 YFSETQ. This CDR3 region has 14 residues. The receptor was isolated from a woman under 30 in a cohort exposed to, infected with or recovered from COVID-19 (not recorded which). The sample taken for sequencing was PBMCs or T cells enriched from blood (not recorded which). The chain is built from TRBV5-1 and TRBJ2-5; D gene uncertain. CDR3 sequence reads: CASSLGGLQETQYF. CDR3 bases: TGCGCCAGCAGCTTGGGTGGCTTACAAGAGACCCAGTACTTC.